A selection of T cell receptor beta chains follows, all from one sample in a study of CD4 T cells in relation to SARS-CoV-2 and coronaviruses. Sequencing used immunoSEQ multiplex PCR; TCRdb keeps in-frame clones, though not all of them. The table has tens of thousands of clones, roughly 94% seen once. The specimen was naive CD4+ T cells from PBMCs. These receptors were obtained from an adult with COVID-19. Each CDR3 is given without its conserved first and last residue. Fields, in order: clone size, V gene, CDR3 length, J gene, CDR3 protein. Clone size is shown for a subset of rows, as once, few, many or a class of expanded clone.

>-|TRBV24-1|10|TRBJ2-7
ATSDRGYEQY
>-|TRBV28|16|TRBJ2-3
ASSLWTSGRALTDTQY
>-|TRBV11-2|12|TRBJ2-2
ASSLNRNTGELF
>once|TRBV6-2/TRBV6-3|12|TRBJ1-5
ASSYVWSNQPQH
>-|TRBV18|16|TRBJ2-7
ASSPYATSGRSSYEQY
>-|TRBV12-3/TRBV12-4|11|TRBJ2-3
ASGLHNSNTQY
>-|TRBV5-1|14|TRBJ1-1
ASSPRVGGADTEAF
>-|TRBV7-8|16|TRBJ2-2
ASSPFMGAGANTGELF
>-|TRBV3-1/TRBV3-2|14|TRBJ2-1
ASSQGWRDGQREQF
>-|TRBV7-2|13|TRBJ2-3
ASSRGLAGGDTQY
>-|TRBV27|12|TRBJ2-5
ASRGLAGGETQY
>-|TRBV12-5|11|TRBJ2-2
ATKQGPTGELF
>-|TRBV10-2|13|TRBJ2-1
ASSELAGGGDEQF
>-|TRBV7-9|13|TRBJ1-3
ASSAGQYSGNTIY
>-|TRBV11-3|12|TRBJ2-2
ASSLEGRGGELF
>once|TRBV13|17|TRBJ2-2
ASSRITIIGTSNTGELF
>-|TRBV30|10|TRBJ2-3
AWSPSSGTQY
>-|TRBV11-2|13|TRBJ2-1
ASSTRLAGYNEQF
>-|TRBV5-5|11|TRBJ1-3
ASSPRQTDTIY
>-|TRBV27|10|TRBJ2-3
ASSFRGDTQY
>-|TRBV28|13|TRBJ2-3
ASRIAGISTDTQY
>-|TRBV30|13|TRBJ2-3
AWSPLAGVGDTQY
>-|TRBV7-9|14|TRBJ2-1
ASSRTSTGAYNEQF
>-|TRBV25-1|11|TRBJ2-7
ASRGQFSYEQY
>once|TRBV29-1|11|TRBJ2-7
SVEGDGRYEQY